Below are 16 T cell receptor beta chains sequenced from a single sample in a study of cytomegalovirus exposure and HLA in healthy donors. Vbeta (60) and Jbeta (13) primers were used in the PCR. Produced via immunoSEQ multiplex PCR; TCRdb's table is partial and in-frame only. The table lists 120,000 or so clones, 60% to 85% of them singletons. Sequenced sample: PBMCs. The receptors come from a female donor in good health and CMV-seronegative.

J is TRBJ1-5 and V is TRBV30; D remains unclear. CDR3 length equals 13 residues. The germline V gene has CDR1 GTSNPN and CDR2 SVGIG (reference sequence). Trimming removed 3 bases at V and 2 bases at J, with 8 bases between. This CDR3 is CAWSPLGNQPQHF. In nucleotides, the CDR3 is TGTGCCTGGAGCCCCCTCGGCAATCAGCCCCAGCATTTT.

The rearrangement joins TRBV5-1 to TRBJ2-3, with 10 bases identical to TRBD1. V was clipped by 1 base and J by 14 bases; unmatched bases: 19. The CDR3 loop spans 17 amino acids. The germline V gene has CDR1 SGHRS and CDR2 YFSETQ. The CDR3 loop reads CASSLNIDRGQGLLLYF. The CDR3, as DNA: TGCGCCAGCAGCTTGAATATCGACAGGGGGCAGGGACTCCTTCTGTATTTT.

The chain recombines TRBV9 with TRBJ2-1; 14 nucleotides agree with TRBD2. Germline V gives CDR1 SGDLS, CDR2 YYNGEE. The CDR3 spans 15 residues. The V and J ends lost 4 bases and 7 bases, in that order; junction bases with no gene match: 4. The chain's CDR3 is CASSTGTSGGNEQFF. In nucleotides, the CDR3 is TGTGCCAGCAGCACCGGGACTAGCGGGGGAAATGAGCAGTTCTTC.

The chain combines TRBV25-1 with TRBJ2-6, with D possibly being TRBD2 (6 bases). Germline V gene lookup returns CDR1 MGHDK and CDR2 SYGVNS. Trimming removed 0 bases at V and 7 bases at J, with 7 bases between. This CDR3 has 14 residues. CDR3 DNA: TGTGCCAGCAGTGAATACGGGGGAGCCAACGTCCTGACTTTC. Translation: CASSEYGGANVLTF.

The chain is built from TRBV19 and TRBJ1-1; no clear D. Per germline, CDR1 LNHDA and CDR2 SQIVND (reference sequence). V was cut by 9 bases and J by 6 bases, with 5 bases left in between. This CDR3 has 9 amino acids. The CDR3 coding sequence is TGTGCCAGGGCCCCTGAAGCTTTCTTT. Translated, it gives CARAPEAFF.

This clone occurred a few times. V and J are TRBV2 and TRBJ2-7, with 7 bases fitting TRBD1. The CDR3 length is 12 residues. With 6 bases clipped from V and 6 bases from J, the junction kept 5 bases outside the gene matches. Germline CDR1 and CDR2: SNHLY and FYNNEI. This chain's CDR3 is CASRPGTAEQYF. The CDR3 region has the DNA TGTGCCAGCAGGCCTGGGACAGCCGAGCAGTACTTC.

The chain employs TRBV7-3 and TRBJ2-3; 10 bases agree with TRBD1. The CDR3 is made up of 15 amino acids. V shed 6 bases, J shed 3 bases, and the junction held 6 bases outside the gene matches. The V gene's germline CDR1 is SGHTA and CDR2 FQGTGA. As DNA, the CDR3 is TGTGCCAGCAGTACGGGACAGGGGTATACAGATACGCAGTATTTT. Amino acids: CASSTGQGYTDTQYF.

The chain links TRBV5-1 to TRBJ1-6; no clear D. CDR3 size: 15 residues. V gave up 0 bases and J gave up 5 bases, with 9 bases separating them. The germline CDR1 and CDR2 sequences are SGHRS and YFSETQ. CDR3 sequence reads: CASSLGGKDNSPLHF. The DNA for the CDR3 is TGCGCCAGCAGCTTGGGTGGCAAAGATAATTCACCCCTCCACTTT. Filled out from reference TRBV5-1 and TRBJ1-6, the complete variable domain reads KAGVTQTPRYLIKTRGQQVTLSCSPISGHRSVSWYQQTPGQGLQFLFEYFSETQRNKGNFPGRFSGRQFSNSRSEMNVSTLELGDSALYLCASSLGGKDNSPLHFGNGTRLTVT.

This clone was counted only a few times. The chain joins TRBV6-1 to TRBJ2-1; D is undetermined. Trimming cost V 2 bases and J 5 bases, with 7 bases left between them. Germline lookup yields CDR1 MNHNS and CDR2 SASEGT. This CDR3 spans 13 amino acids. The CDR3 nucleotides are TGTGCCAGCAGTGAACTCTTAGACAATGAGCAGTTCTTC. Translating gives CASSELLDNEQFF.

In this sample, this clone turned up once. V and J are TRBV7-9 and TRBJ1-1; 9 bases line up with TRBD1. In germline, CDR1 is SEHNR, CDR2 FQNEAQ (reference sequence). V was clipped by 0 bases and J by 0 bases; unmatched bases: 5. There are 17 residues in the CDR3. CDR3 coding DNA: TGTGCCAGCAGCTTAGCGGGACAGGGACCTATGAACACTGAAGCTTTCTTT. Protein product: CASSLAGQGPMNTEAFF.

The chain links TRBV7-7 to TRBJ2-1; D perhaps matches TRBD2 (5 bases). The V end was cut by 5 bases, the J end by 3 bases, with 17 bases between. This CDR3 has 16 amino acids. The V gene's germline CDR1 is SSHAT and CDR2 FNYEAQ (reference sequence). CDR3 in amino acids: CASSQEGLRNYNEQFF. CDR3 coding DNA: TGTGCCAGCAGCCAAGAGGGCTTAAGAAACTACAATGAGCAGTTCTTC. The whole variable domain, filled in from reference TRBV7-7 and TRBJ2-1, reads GAGVSQSPRYKVTKRGQDVTLRCDPISSHATLYWYQQALGQGPEFLTYFNYEAQPDKSGLPSDRFSAERPEGSISTLTIQRTEQRDSAMYRCASSQEGLRNYNEQFFGPGTRLTVL.

J is TRBJ1-1 and V is TRBV7-9, with TRBD1 as a possible D gene (6 bases). The CDR3 has 15 residues. Trimming removed 3 bases at V and 0 bases at J, with 11 bases between. Germline V gene data show CDR1 as SEHNR and CDR2 as FQNEAQ (reference sequence). CDR3 DNA: TGTGCCAGCAGCTTTGTAGGACAGCTGAACACTGAAGCTTTCTTT. Amino acid sequence: CASSFVGQLNTEAFF.

The chain recombines TRBV30 with TRBJ2-7, with D perhaps matching TRBD2 (5 bases). The CDR3 has 14 amino acids. Germline V CDR1 and CDR2: GTSNPN, SVGIG (reference sequence). V gave up 2 bases and J gave up 2 bases, with 13 bases separating them. The CDR3 region is CAWSNPSGPYEQYF. CDR3 sequence (DNA): TGTGCCTGGAGTAACCCCAGCGGACCCTACGAGCAGTACTTC.

This chain joins TRBV2 and TRBJ1-2; a weak D match, TRBD1 (6 bases). The V gene lost 6 bases and the J gene lost 8 bases, with 22 bases spanning the gap. There are 15 residues in the CDR3. CDR1 is SNHLY, CDR2 FYNNEI, per germline. The CDR3 reads CASSSQKAGVGGYTF. CDR3 bases: TGTGCCAGCAGCTCCCAAAAAGCAGGGGTGGGAGGCTACACCTTC.

Only one count was recorded for this clone. This chain links TRBV21-1 with TRBJ1-2; the table calls TRBD1, which could not be checked here. TRBV21-1 is shown as a pseudogene. The CDR3 runs 16 residues. The CDR3, as DNA: TGTGCCAGCAGCCCCGTTGGGGACACAACGGCCTATGGCTACACCTTC. This codes for CASSPVGDTTAYGYTF.

The gene calls are TRBV7-3 and TRBJ2-1; D not certain. This CDR3 is 14 amino acids long. The V and J ends lost 5 bases and 6 bases respectively, with 14 bases between them. Germline values: CDR1 SGHTA, CDR2 FQGTGA. The chain's CDR3 is CASSPNLGPNEQFF. CDR3 nucleotides: TGTGCCAGCAGCCCCAATCTAGGTCCCAATGAGCAGTTCTTC.